The rows below give T cell receptor beta chains drawn from one sample of a study of shared clonotypes between healthy human individuals. Measured with immunoSEQ multiplex PCR; TCRdb has only the in-frame clones, and not every one. The top ten clones hold under 2% of a sample with about 680,000 clones, around 72% of them seen once. Input material: memory CD4+ T cells sorted from blood. These receptors all come from a woman aged 25 to 39 in good health. Both conserved end residues are part of each CDR3. Each record gives: D gene, V gene, clone size, J gene, CDR3 protein, CDR3 DNA. A D gene is named only where the DNA matches it firmly. Expanded clones get a size class; other rows say once, few or many, or leave the size out.

TRBD1	TRBV27	-	TRBJ1-5	CASSLKAGGLRNQPQHF	TGTGCCAGCAGTTTGAAGGCAGGGGGCCTTCGCAATCAGCCCCAGCATTTT
-	TRBV19	many	TRBJ2-7	CASSMGNSEQYF	TGTGCCAGTAGTATGGGCAATAGCGAGCAGTACTTC
-	TRBV6-5	-	TRBJ1-1	CASSSLGRMNTEAFF	TGTGCCAGCAGTTCCTTAGGACGGATGAACACTGAAGCTTTCTTT
-	TRBV11-2	few	TRBJ2-1	CASSLATGVFNEQFF	TGTGCCAGCAGCTTAGCGACGGGAGTGTTCAATGAGCAGTTCTTC
TRBD1	TRBV5-1	-	TRBJ1-1	CASSRGDRAEAFF	TGCGCCAGCAGCCGAGGTGACAGGGCTGAAGCTTTCTTT
TRBD1	TRBV2	-	TRBJ1-2	CAFHRGRGYTF	TGTGCCTTTCACAGGGGGCGAGGCTACACCTTC
-	TRBV5-1	-	TRBJ2-7	CASSLRAAEYEQYF	TGCGCCAGCAGCCTAAGGGCGGCGGAGTACGAGCAGTACTTC
-	TRBV15	-	TRBJ1-5	CATSRDPRGDQPQHF	TGTGCCACCAGCAGAGATCCCCGCGGGGATCAGCCCCAGCATTTT
TRBD2	TRBV19	-	TRBJ2-3	CASTRASGFTDTQYF	TGTGCCAGTACAAGGGCTAGCGGCTTCACAGATACGCAGTATTTT
TRBD1	TRBV6-1	-	TRBJ2-7	CATNDGTGLYEQYF	TGTGCCACGAACGACGGGACAGGGCTCTACGAGCAGTACTTC
-	TRBV28	few	TRBJ1-1	CASSGGNNMNTEAFF	TGTGCCAGCAGCGGAGGTAATAACATGAACACTGAAGCTTTCTTT
TRBD2	TRBV4-1	-	TRBJ2-1	CASSQDASGSLNEQFF	TGCGCCAGCAGCCAAGATGCTAGCGGGAGTTTGAATGAGCAGTTCTTC
TRBD2	TRBV18	-	TRBJ2-5	CASSPKTSGTSGETQYF	TGTGCCAGCTCACCGAAGACTAGCGGGACGTCGGGAGAGACCCAGTACTTC
-	TRBV5-1	-	TRBJ1-1	CASSPGVGGGTEAFF	TGCGCCAGCAGCCCTGGGGTCGGCGGAGGCACTGAAGCTTTCTTT
-	TRBV28	-	TRBJ2-1	CASSLEGGNSYNEQFF	TGTGCCAGCAGTTTGGAGGGAGGAAACTCCTACAATGAGCAGTTCTTC
-	TRBV5-1	-	TRBJ1-4	CASSLSVGTQEEKLFF	TGCGCCAGCAGCTTGAGTGTCGGGACGCAGGAGGAAAAACTGTTTTTT
-	TRBV27	-	TRBJ2-7	CASRRRGHGEQYF	TGTGCCAGCAGGCGAAGGGGTCACGGCGAGCAGTACTTC
TRBD2	TRBV5-1	few	TRBJ2-1	CASSLGGSNEQFF	TGCGCCAGCAGCTTGGGCGGGAGTAACGAGCAGTTCTTC
TRBD1	TRBV5-1	few	TRBJ2-1	CASSSSGTGVNEQFF	TGCGCCAGCAGTTCGTCCGGGACAGGGGTGAATGAGCAGTTCTTC
-	TRBV2	once	TRBJ2-2	CASRPRAGELFF	TGTGCCAGCAGGCCACGAGCTGGGGAGCTGTTTTTT